Shown below are 5 T cell receptor beta chains from a single sample sequenced in a study of blood T cell repertoires in COVID-19. Assay: immunoSEQ multiplex PCR; the TCRdb copy retains only in-frame clones and omits some. This table has fewer than 120,000 clones, about 85% appearing once. The sequenced sample was peripheral blood. The source of these receptors is a human donor in a cohort sampled during active COVID-19.

The rearrangement joins TRBV10-3 to TRBJ2-2; tentatively, D is TRBD1 (6 bases). The CDR3 extends over 13 amino acids. Trimming cost V 9 bases and J 5 bases, with 13 bases left between them. The germline CDR1 and CDR2 sequences are ENHRY and SYGVKD. In DNA form, the CDR3 reads TGTGCCATACCGGGACACCGGACCGGGGAGCTGTTTTTT. Amino acid sequence: CAIPGHRTGELFF.

The chain employs TRBV6-6 and TRBJ2-5, with 12 bases matching TRBD1. Trimming at V came to 5 bases and at J to 5 bases, leaving 9 bases not matched to a gene. There are 16 residues in the CDR3. CDR1 is MNHNY and CDR2 is SVGAGI in the germline V gene (reference sequence). The CDR3: CASSLEGTGGFETQYF. The DNA for the CDR3 is TGTGCCAGCAGTCTCGAGGGGACAGGGGGCTTCGAGACCCAGTACTTC.

The chain has TRBV2 and TRBJ1-1; 7 positions agree with TRBD1. The CDR3 loop spans 14 amino acids. Trimming at V came to 6 bases and at J to 0 bases, leaving 4 bases not matched to a gene. CDR1 is SNHLY and CDR2 is FYNNEI in the germline V gene. CDR3 DNA: TGTGCCAGCAGGGGACAGCTCATGAACACTGAAGCTTTCTTT. Its translation is CASRGQLMNTEAFF.

The chain carries TRBV28 and TRBJ1-5; 10 bases match TRBD1. This CDR3 comprises 18 residues. Germline CDR1 reads MDHEN; CDR2 reads SYDVKM. V was clipped by 8 bases and J by 1 base; unmatched bases: 14. CDR3 amino acids: CASSQRDRGILSNQPQHF. The CDR3 region has the DNA TGTGCCAGCTCGCAGAGGGACAGGGGTATACTAAGCAATCAGCCCCAGCATTTT. Variable domain in full (rest from reference TRBV28 and TRBJ1-5): DVKVTQSSRYLVKRTGEKVFLECVQDMDHENMFWYRQDPGLGLRLIYFSYDVKMKEKGDIPEGYSVSREKKERFSLILESASTNQTSMYLCASSQRDRGILSNQPQHFGDGTRLSIL.

V usage is TRBV7-8 and J usage is TRBJ1-3; D uncertain. The ends were cut back, 5 bases at V and 0 bases at J, with 14 bases in the middle. CDR3 size: 16 residues. Germline loops: CDR1 SGHVS, CDR2 FQNEAQ. The CDR3 reads CASSPPGGRSGNTIYF. Here the CDR3 DNA reads TGTGCCAGCAGCCCGCCGGGTGGTCGCTCTGGAAACACCATATATTTT.